This T cell receptor beta chain emerged from a study of blood T cell repertoires in COVID-19. Study at large: The study drew acute and convalescent COVID-19 samples from the United States, Italy and Spain. PBMCs, B-cell-depleted T cells, or T cells provided the cDNA or gDNA that made up the material.

Original analysis: Amplification of reference gene primers was used by the study to estimate nucleated cell counts. Data came from immunoSEQ multiplex PCR; TCRdb stores just in-frame clones and leaves some out. V and J calls and clone size follow that table, whereas D and trimming were derived from the DNA. The sample has roughly 220,000 clones, 85% to 90% seen once; the top ten hold over 4.5%. V was cut by 2 bases and J by 5 bases, with 7 bases left in between. Germline CDR1 and CDR2: MNHNS and SASEGT. This CDR3 contains 13 residues. This TCR was recovered from a man older than 75 with acute or convalescent COVID-19. The chain carries TRBV6-1 and TRBJ1-5; no firm D call. Sequences were obtained from peripheral blood. The CDR3 DNA reads as TGTGCCAGCAGTGAAATCCGGGATCAGCCCCAGCATTTT. Translation: CASSEIRDQPQHF.